The 12 T cell receptor beta chains presented below share a single source sample, sequenced in a study of blood T cell repertoires in COVID-19. Assay used: immunoSEQ multiplex PCR; TCRdb lists only in-frame clones, some missing. The sample holds 200,000 to 300,000 clones; roughly 84% are singletons and the top ten take 27%. The material sequenced was peripheral blood. The receptors shown here come from a man aged 40-50 years with acute or convalescent COVID-19.

V usage is TRBV29-1 and J usage is TRBJ1-1; D ambiguous. The germline V gene has CDR1 SQVTM and CDR2 ANQGSEA. V lost 7 bases, J lost 2 bases, and 17 bases lay in between. This CDR3 has 14 amino acids. CDR3 in DNA: TGCAGCGGGTCCCACGGAGACTACAACACTGAAGCTTTCTTT. This encodes CSGSHGDYNTEAFF.

The J gene is TRBJ1-1, the V gene TRBV28; D is unclear. Trimming took off 2 bases at V and 0 bases at J, with 13 bases between the two ends. Germline-derived CDR1 and CDR2 are MDHEN and SYDVKM. The CDR3 runs 16 residues. The CDR3 sequence: CASSLDRGILNTEAFF. The CDR3 nucleotides read TGTGCCAGCAGTTTAGACCGGGGTATATTGAACACTGAAGCTTTCTTT.

The V call is TRBV7-6, the J call TRBJ2-2, with 7 positions matching TRBD2. Germline CDR1 is SGHVS and CDR2 is FNYEAQ. This CDR3 has 16 residues. Trimming cost V 4 bases and J 0 bases; bases outside gene matches: 5. CDR3: CASSSSGAANTGELFF. The CDR3 region has the DNA TGTGCCAGCAGCTCAAGCGGGGCTGCGAACACCGGGGAGCTGTTTTTT. Full variable domain (remainder filled in from reference TRBV7-6 and TRBJ2-2): GAGVSQSPRYKVTKRGQDVALRCDPISGHVSLYWYRQALGQGPEFLTYFNYEAQQDKSGLPNDRFSAERPEGSISTLTIQRTEQRDSAMYRCASSSSGAANTGELFFGEGSRLTVL.

This clone was detected only a few times. The J gene is TRBJ1-4, the V gene TRBV5-4; D gene unclear. Germline loops: CDR1 SGHNT, CDR2 YYREEE (reference sequence). This CDR3 is built from 12 residues. Trimming removed 3 bases at V and 10 bases at J, with 10 bases between. The CDR3 loop reads CASSSDLGKLFF. The DNA for the CDR3 is TGTGCCAGCAGCTCCGATCTCGGAAAACTGTTTTTT.

The rearrangement joins TRBV27 to TRBJ2-1, with D uncertain. Looked up from germline, CDR1 is MNHEY and CDR2 is SMNVEV (reference sequence). This CDR3 has 15 residues. The V end was cut by 5 bases, the J end by 2 bases, with 13 bases between. CDR3 region: CASSLLNEAYNEQFF. Written as DNA, the CDR3 is TGTGCCAGCAGTCTTCTTAATGAGGCCTACAATGAGCAGTTCTTC.

Here the CDR3 reads CASSQDGRGNTGELFF. The CDR3 DNA follows: TGTGCCAGCAGCCAAGATGGGAGGGGGAACACCGGGGAGCTGTTTTTT. The V gene is TRBV4-2, the J gene TRBJ2-2, with 7 bases aligning to TRBD2. V gave up 0 bases and J gave up 1 base; unmatched junction bases: 2. Looked up from germline, CDR1 is LGHNA and CDR2 is YNFKEQ. There are 16 residues in the CDR3.

This chain joins TRBV19 and TRBJ1-2; the D gene is possibly TRBD1 (5 bases). This CDR3 spans 16 amino acids. Germline V gene data show CDR1 as LNHDA and CDR2 as SQIVND (reference sequence). Trimming took off 6 bases at V and 4 bases at J, with 21 bases between the two ends. In nucleotides, the CDR3 is TGTGCCAGTAGCAGAAGACGGAGGGGCGCGGGCTATGGCTACACCTTC. Its translation: CASSRRRRGAGYGYTF.

The V and J genes are TRBV7-3 and TRBJ1-2; tentative D call: TRBD1 (6 bases). CDR1 and CDR2 from the germline V gene are SGHTA and FQGTGA. The CDR3 is 15 residues long. V was cut by 2 bases and J by 4 bases, with 14 bases left in between. The CDR3 loop is CASSLYLGASYGYTF. CDR3 coding DNA: TGTGCCAGCAGCTTATATTTGGGGGCAAGCTATGGCTACACCTTC. Complete variable domain (other parts from reference TRBV7-3 and TRBJ1-2): GAGVSQTPSNKVTEKGKYVELRCDPISGHTALYWYRQSLGQGPEFLIYFQGTGAADDSGLPNDRFFAVRPEGSVSTLKIQRTERGDSAVYLCASSLYLGASYGYTFGSGTRLTVV.

V gene TRBV2 combines with J gene TRBJ2-3; 11 bases agree with TRBD2. CDR3 length: 19 amino acids. The V segment lost 6 bases and the J segment 5 bases; nucleotides outside the gene matches: 19. Germline lookup yields CDR1 SNHLY and CDR2 FYNNEI. The CDR3 DNA reads as TGTGCCAGCAGGGCTGGACTAGCGGGTCCTACCCCGTTAGGAGATACGCAGTATTTT. Protein product: CASRAGLAGPTPLGDTQYF.

The chain joins TRBV10-2 to TRBJ2-7, with 8 nucleotides matching TRBD1. CDR1 is WSHSY, CDR2 SAAADI, per germline. The CDR3 has 12 residues. Trimming at V came to 6 bases and at J to 5 bases, leaving 3 bases not matched to a gene. CDR3 coding DNA: TGCGCCAGCAGCACAGGGGGGAACGAGCAGTACTTC. The encoded protein is CASSTGGNEQYF.

In the case of this clone: Other DNA sequences within the sample encode an identical CDR3. The rearrangement links TRBV5-4 to TRBJ2-1, with TRBD2 matching over 7 bases. The V segment lost 8 bases and the J segment 9 bases; nucleotides outside the gene matches: 11. Germline V CDR1 and CDR2: SGHNT, YYREEE (reference sequence). The CDR3 loop spans 13 amino acids. CDR3 in amino acids: CASSPSGIGEQFF. Written as DNA, the CDR3 is TGTGCCAGTAGCCCCAGCGGGATCGGTGAGCAGTTCTTC.

The chain couples TRBV6-2 or TRBV6-3 to TRBJ2-1; D is possibly TRBD1 (6 bases). CDR3 size: 14 residues. Germline loops: CDR1 MNHEY, CDR2 SVGEGT. V shed 4 bases and J shed 2 bases, with 9 bases lying between them. In DNA, the CDR3 is TGTGCCAGCAGTTCAGGGGAACCCTACAATGAGCAGTTCTTC. Encoded protein: CASSSGEPYNEQFF.